The T cell receptor beta chain described here comes from a study of T-cell memory formation after mild COVID-19. A 5'RACE reaction primed in the constant segment made cDNA libraries of TCR alpha and TCR beta, and these carried sample barcodes and UMIs. TCRdb processed the 5' RACE reads anew with MiXCR; each CDR3 protein has one entry. The top ten hold around an eighth of the sample, which has some 490,000 distinct CDR3 sequences, 18% seen once. The CDR3 is 14 amino acids. V trimming: 6 bases; J trimming: 5 bases; junction bases outside the gene matches: 6. Per germline, CDR1 MNHNY and CDR2 SVGAGI (reference sequence). Notes on this clonotype: Antigen specificity is unknown.

Study-wide findings and caveats: For second-wave clones that peaked at day 37, SARS-CoV-2 specificity went unverified. There was a balanced CD4/CD8 profile in clones contracting day 15 to 85, and later expanders leaned CD4+.

Sequenced material: PBMCs or a T cell subset sorted from them (not recorded which). The chain employs TRBV6-6 and TRBJ1-4; 7 nucleotides match TRBD1. The clonotype was recovered from an adult woman who had mild COVID-19 (a few samples of this study predate the infection). Cell type and time point are not known. CDR3 in DNA: TGTGCCAGCAGACGACGACAGGGAAATGAAAAACTGTTTTTT. This codes for CASRRRQGNEKLFF.